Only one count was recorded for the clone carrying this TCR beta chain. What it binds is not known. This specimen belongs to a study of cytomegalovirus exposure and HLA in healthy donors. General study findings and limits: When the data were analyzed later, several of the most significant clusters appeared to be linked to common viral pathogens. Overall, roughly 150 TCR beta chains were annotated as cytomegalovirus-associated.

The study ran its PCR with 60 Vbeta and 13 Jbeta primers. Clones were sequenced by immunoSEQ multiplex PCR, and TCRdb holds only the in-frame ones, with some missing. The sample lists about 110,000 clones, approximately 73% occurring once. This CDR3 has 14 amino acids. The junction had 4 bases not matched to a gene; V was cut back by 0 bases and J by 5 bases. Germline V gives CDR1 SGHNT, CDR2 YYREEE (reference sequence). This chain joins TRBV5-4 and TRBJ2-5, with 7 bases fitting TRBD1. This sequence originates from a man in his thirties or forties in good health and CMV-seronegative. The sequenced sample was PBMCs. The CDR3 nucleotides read TGTGCCAGCAGCTTGGGAGGGGGCGGTGAGACCCAGTACTTC. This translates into CASSLGGGGETQYF.